The rows below give T cell receptor beta chains drawn from one sample of a study of blood T cell repertoires in COVID-19. Sequencing was performed with immunoSEQ multiplex PCR; in TCRdb, only in-frame clones are kept and a portion is missing. Among 95,000 to 110,000 clones listed, more than 80% were seen once. Sequenced: peripheral blood. The receptors shown here come from a woman aged 55-69 years with acute or convalescent COVID-19. CDR3s include the opening cysteine and the closing phenylalanine or tryptophan.

cdr3_length v_call cdr3_aa
15 TRBV2 CASSAFGTSVNEQFF
15 TRBV5-4 CASSSRGQSGNTIYF
14 TRBV6-5 CASSYSGQRHGYTF
14 TRBV25-1 CASSKGMANYGYTF
14 TRBV5-6 CASSLGGQGQPQHF
13 TRBV15 CATSRGLANEQFF
14 TRBV5-1 CASRRDSLNTEAFF
19 TRBV3-1/TRBV3-2 CASSQGGQGVSSPYNEQFF
14 TRBV3-1/TRBV3-2 CASSTHPSGTEAFF
14 TRBV29-1 CSVVGRGYSTEAFF
14 TRBV28 CASSLWGTIRTTFF
16 TRBV6-5 CASSYSTTGFYYGYTF
17 TRBV2 CASSATPGFFYGNTIYF
15 TRBV18 CASSPGTGGNYGYTF
16 TRBV9 CASSANLQGMGTEAFF
13 TRBV2 CASSPDGAYGYTF
14 TRBV29-1 CSVAGTQVGNTIYF
15 TRBV9 CASSGPGAMNTEAFF
13 TRBV11-2 CASSYRENTEAFF
15 TRBV18 CASSPGTSGRNEQFF
14 TRBV19 CASNGLGGDQPQHF
15 TRBV3-1/TRBV3-2 CASSREAGMYNEQFF
13 TRBV30 CAWRVAEGEKLFF
11 TRBV29-1 CSGALAATQYF
16 TRBV7-9 CASSPGLSGLYNEQFF